This entry is about one T cell receptor (beta chain). The target antigen is unknown. The entry originates in a study of T cells expressing NK-cell markers. Overall study context: CD3+CD56+NKG2C+, CD3+CD56+NKG2C- and CD3+CD56-NKG2C+ T cells, once sorted, supplied the TCR beta repertoires. General observations from the study: HCMV specificity of expanded NKG2C+ T cell clones remained unclear. Topping the CD3+CD56-NKG2C+ fraction as well were these clonotypes, in a handful of donors. As a fraction of CD8+ T cells, dominant NKG2C+ clonotypes reached roughly 1.0-7.5% in 5 or 6 donors.

The CDR3 runs 12 residues. Reanalyzing the 5' RACE reads, TCRdb keeps one entry per CDR3 protein, without DNA. Its clone listing holds 400,000 or so distinct CDR3 sequences. This sequence was found in a woman between 45 and 65 years old in good health. Sequenced input: blood T cells: a sorted CD56 or NKG2C T cell subset, CD4+ or CD8+ T cells, or bulk PBMC T cells (not recorded which). The genes are TRBV12-3 or TRBV12-4 and TRBJ1-2; the D gene TCRdb calls, TRBD1, cannot be checked with no DNA. The CDR3 reads CASSFGGNGYTF.